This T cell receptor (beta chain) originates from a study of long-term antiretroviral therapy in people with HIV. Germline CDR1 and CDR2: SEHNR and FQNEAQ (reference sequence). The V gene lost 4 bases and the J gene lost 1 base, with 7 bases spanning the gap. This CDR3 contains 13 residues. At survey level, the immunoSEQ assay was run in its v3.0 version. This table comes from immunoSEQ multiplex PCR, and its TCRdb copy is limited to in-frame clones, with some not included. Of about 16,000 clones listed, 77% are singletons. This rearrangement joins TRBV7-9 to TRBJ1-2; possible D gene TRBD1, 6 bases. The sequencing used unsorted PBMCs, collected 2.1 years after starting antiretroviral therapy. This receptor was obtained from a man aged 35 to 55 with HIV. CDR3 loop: CASSSDSNYGYTF. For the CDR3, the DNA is TGTGCCAGCAGCTCGGACAGTAACTATGGCTACACCTTC.